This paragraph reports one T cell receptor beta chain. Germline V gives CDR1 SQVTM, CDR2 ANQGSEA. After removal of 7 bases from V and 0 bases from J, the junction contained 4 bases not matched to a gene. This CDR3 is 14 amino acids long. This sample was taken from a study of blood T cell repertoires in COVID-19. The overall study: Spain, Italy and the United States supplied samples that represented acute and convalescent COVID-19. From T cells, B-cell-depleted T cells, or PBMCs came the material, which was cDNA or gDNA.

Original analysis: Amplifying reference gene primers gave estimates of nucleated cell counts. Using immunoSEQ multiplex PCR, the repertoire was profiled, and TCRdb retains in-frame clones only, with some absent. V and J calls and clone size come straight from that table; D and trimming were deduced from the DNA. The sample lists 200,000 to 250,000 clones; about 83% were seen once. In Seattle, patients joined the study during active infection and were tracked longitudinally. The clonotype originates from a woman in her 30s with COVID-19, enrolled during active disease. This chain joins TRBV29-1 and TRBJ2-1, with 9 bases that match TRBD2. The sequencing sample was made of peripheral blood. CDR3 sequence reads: CSGWTSASYNEQFF. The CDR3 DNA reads TGCAGCGGATGGACTAGCGCCTCCTACAATGAGCAGTTCTTC.